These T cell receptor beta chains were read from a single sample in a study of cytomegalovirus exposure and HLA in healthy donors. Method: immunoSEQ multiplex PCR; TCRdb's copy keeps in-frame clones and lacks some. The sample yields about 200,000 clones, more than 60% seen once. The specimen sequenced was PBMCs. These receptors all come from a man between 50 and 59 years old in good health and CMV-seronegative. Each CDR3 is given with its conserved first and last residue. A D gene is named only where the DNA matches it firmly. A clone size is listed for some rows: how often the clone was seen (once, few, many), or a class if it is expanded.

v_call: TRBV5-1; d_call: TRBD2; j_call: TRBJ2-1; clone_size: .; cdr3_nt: TGCGCCAGCAGCTTCTGGGCTAGCGGAGAATACAATGAGCAGTTCTTC; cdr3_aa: CASSFWASGEYNEQFF
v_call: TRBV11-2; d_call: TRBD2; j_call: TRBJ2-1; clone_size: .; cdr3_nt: TGTGCCAGCAGGGACGGGACTAGCGGGCTTTACAATGAGCAGTTCTTC; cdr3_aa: CASRDGTSGLYNEQFF
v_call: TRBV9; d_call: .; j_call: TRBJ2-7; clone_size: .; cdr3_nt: TGTGCCAGCAGCGCGACATACCATTCCTACGAGCAGTACTTC; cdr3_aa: CASSATYHSYEQYF
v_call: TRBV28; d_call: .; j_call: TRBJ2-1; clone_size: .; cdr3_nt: TGTGCCAGCACCCCCGTAGGCGGGATGGCCAATGAGCAGTTCTTC; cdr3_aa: CASTPVGGMANEQFF
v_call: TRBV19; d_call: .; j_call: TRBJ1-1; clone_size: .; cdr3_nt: TGTGCCAGTAGGGAAGGACTTGAGTTATCTGAAGCTTTCTTT; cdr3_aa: CASREGLELSEAFF
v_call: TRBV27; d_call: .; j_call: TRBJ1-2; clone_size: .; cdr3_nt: TGTGCCAGCAGTCCGTGGGTAGGAGGGGCTGGTGGCTACACCTTC; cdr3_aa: CASSPWVGGAGGYTF
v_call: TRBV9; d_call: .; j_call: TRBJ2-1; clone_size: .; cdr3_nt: TGTGCCAGCAGCGTCAGGGCTGCGGGAAACTCCTACAATGAGCAGTTCTTC; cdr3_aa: CASSVRAAGNSYNEQFF
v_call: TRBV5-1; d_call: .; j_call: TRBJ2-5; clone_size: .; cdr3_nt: TGCGCCAGCAGCTTGGGCCCCCAGGGGTTGAGTGAGACCCAGTACTTC; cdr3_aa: CASSLGPQGLSETQYF
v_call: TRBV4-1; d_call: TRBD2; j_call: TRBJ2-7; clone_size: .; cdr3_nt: TGCGCCAGCAGCCCCGCGGTAGGGCTAGCGGAATCCTACGAGCAGTACTTC; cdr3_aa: CASSPAVGLAESYEQYF
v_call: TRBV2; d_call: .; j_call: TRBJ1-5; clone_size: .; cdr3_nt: TGTGCCAGCAGTGAGGGGAGGGGTGGCAATCAGCCCCAGCATTTT; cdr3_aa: CASSEGRGGNQPQHF
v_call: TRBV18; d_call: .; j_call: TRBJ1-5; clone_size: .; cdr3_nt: TGTGCCAGCTCACCAGTAGGGGATGGCAATCAGCCCCAGCATTTT; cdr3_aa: CASSPVGDGNQPQHF
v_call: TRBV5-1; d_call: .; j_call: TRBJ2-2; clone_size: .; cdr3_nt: TGCGCCAGCAGCCACCTTGCTGAGGCCGCGTCCGGGGAGCTGTTTTTT; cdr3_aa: CASSHLAEAASGELFF
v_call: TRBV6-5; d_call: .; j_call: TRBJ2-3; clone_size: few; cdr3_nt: TGTGCCAGCAGACGATCTTCGGGTACGCAGTATTTT; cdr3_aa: CASRRSSGTQYF
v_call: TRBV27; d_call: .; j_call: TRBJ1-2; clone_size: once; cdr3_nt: TGTGCCAGCAGTTCTAGGACAGAGATGTCCTATGGCTACACCTTC; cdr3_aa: CASSSRTEMSYGYTF
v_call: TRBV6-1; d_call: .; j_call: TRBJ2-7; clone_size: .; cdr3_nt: TGTGCCAGCAGTGACGGGGGAATGGGAGCCTACGAGCAGTACTTC; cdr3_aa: CASSDGGMGAYEQYF
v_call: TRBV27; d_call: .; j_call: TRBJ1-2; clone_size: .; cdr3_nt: TGTGCCAGCAGCCCCGGTGGACCCGGGGTTAGCTACACCTTC; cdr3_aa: CASSPGGPGVSYTF
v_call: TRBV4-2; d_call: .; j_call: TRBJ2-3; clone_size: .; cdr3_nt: TGTGCCAGCAGCCAAGATTGGGGCGGTACGGCAGATACGCAGTATTTT; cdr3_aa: CASSQDWGGTADTQYF
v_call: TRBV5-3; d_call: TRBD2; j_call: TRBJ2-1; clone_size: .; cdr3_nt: TGTGCCAGAAGCAGGTGCAGCGGGAGGTACGGTGAGCAGTTCTTC; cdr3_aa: CARSRCSGRYGEQFF
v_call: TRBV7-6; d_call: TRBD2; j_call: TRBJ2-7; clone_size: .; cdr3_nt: TGTGCCAGCAGCTCCCATAGCGGGAAAGCCTACGAGCAGTACTTC; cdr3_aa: CASSSHSGKAYEQYF
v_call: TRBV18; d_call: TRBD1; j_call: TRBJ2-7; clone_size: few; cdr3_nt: TGTGCCAGCTCACCGAACACAGGGGGAGAGCAGTACTTC; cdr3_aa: CASSPNTGGEQYF
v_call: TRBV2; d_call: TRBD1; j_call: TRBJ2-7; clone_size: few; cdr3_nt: TGTGCCAGCAGTGGACAGGGGTACGAGCAGTACTTC; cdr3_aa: CASSGQGYEQYF
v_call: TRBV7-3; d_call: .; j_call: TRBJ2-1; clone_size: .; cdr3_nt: TGTGCCAGCAGCTTGGGGGGAGGTCTCAATGAGCAGTTCTTC; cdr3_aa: CASSLGGGLNEQFF
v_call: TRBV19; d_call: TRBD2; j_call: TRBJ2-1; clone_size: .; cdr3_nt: TGTGCCAGTAGTATCGGACTAGCGGGCCTAAGCTCCTACAATGAGCAGTTCTTC; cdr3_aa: CASSIGLAGLSSYNEQFF
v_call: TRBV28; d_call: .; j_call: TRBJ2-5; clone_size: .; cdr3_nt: TGTGCCAGCAGTTTCTTGCGGGACCAAGAGGCCCAGTACTTC; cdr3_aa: CASSFLRDQEAQYF
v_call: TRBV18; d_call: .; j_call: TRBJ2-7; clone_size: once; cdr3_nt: TGTGCCAGCTCCCAAGGGAGTAGCAGCTCCTACGAGCAGTACTTC; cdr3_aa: CASSQGSSSSYEQYF
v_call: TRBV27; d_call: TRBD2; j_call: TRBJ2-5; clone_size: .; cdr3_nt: TGTGCCAGCAGCAGACTAGCGGGATTGGGGAAAGGGGTGCAGTACTTC; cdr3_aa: CASSRLAGLGKGVQYF
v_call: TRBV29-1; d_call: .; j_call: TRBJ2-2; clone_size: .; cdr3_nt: TGCAGCGTTACAGGTAGCCCCCTTAACACCGGGGAGCTGTTTTTT; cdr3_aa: CSVTGSPLNTGELFF
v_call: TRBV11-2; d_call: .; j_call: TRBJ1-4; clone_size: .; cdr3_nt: TGTGCCAGCAGCTCGCTAGGTGATGAAAAACTGTTTTTT; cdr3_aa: CASSSLGDEKLFF
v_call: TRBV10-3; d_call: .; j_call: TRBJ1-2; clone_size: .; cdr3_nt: TGTGCCATCGGTATTCAGGGTAACTATGGCTACACCTTC; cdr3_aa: CAIGIQGNYGYTF
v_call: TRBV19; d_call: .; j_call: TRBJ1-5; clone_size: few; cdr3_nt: TGTGCCAGTAGTATTCCTTCCCGCGGGGGAAGCAATCAGCCCCAGCATTTT; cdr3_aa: CASSIPSRGGSNQPQHF
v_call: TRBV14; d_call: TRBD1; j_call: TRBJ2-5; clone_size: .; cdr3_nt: TGTGCCAGCAGCCACAGGACAGGGGGTTTTTCAGAGACCCAGTACTTC; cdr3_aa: CASSHRTGGFSETQYF
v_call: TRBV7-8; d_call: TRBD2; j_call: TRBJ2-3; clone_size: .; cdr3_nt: TGTGCCAGCAGCTTACCCCGGGCTAGCGGTGAATGGGGCGGCACAGATACGCAGTATTTT; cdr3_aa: CASSLPRASGEWGGTDTQYF
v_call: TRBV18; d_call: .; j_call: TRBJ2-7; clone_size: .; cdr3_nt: TGTGCCAGCTCACAAACGACAGGAACCTACGAGCAGTACTTC; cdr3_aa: CASSQTTGTYEQYF
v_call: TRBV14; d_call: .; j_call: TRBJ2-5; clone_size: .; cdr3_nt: TGTGCCAGCAGCCAAGTTCGGGTGACCCAGTACTTC; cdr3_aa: CASSQVRVTQYF
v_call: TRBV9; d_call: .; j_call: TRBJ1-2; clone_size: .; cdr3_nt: TGTGCCAGCAGCGCGGGGGGAGGCTACACCTTC; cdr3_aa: CASSAGGGYTF
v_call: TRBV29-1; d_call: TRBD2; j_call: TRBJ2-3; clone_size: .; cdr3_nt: TGCAGCGTTGACCCGACTAGCGGGCGCACAGATACGCAGTATTTT; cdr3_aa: CSVDPTSGRTDTQYF